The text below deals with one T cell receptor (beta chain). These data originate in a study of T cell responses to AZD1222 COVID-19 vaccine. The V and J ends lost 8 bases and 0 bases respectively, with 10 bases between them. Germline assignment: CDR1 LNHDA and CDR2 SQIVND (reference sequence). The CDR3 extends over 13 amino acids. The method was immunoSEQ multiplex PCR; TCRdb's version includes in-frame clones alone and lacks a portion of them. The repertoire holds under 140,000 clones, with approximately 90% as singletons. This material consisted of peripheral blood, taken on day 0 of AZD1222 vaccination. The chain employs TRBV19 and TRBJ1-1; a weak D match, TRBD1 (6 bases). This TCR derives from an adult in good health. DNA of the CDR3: TGTGCCAGTGCAAGGGGGATGAACACTGAAGCTTTCTTT. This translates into CASARGMNTEAFF.